This is a list of T cell receptor beta chains from one sample in a study of blood T cell repertoires in COVID-19. Repertoires were generated with immunoSEQ multiplex PCR, while TCRdb's copy carries only in-frame clones and drops some. Altogether about 24,000 clones are present, 89% being singletons, with the ten largest covering 9.7%. What was sequenced was peripheral blood. The receptors stem from a man aged 65-85 years with acute or convalescent COVID-19. Each CDR3 is given with its conserved first and last residue. Size is stated for part of the rows, as once, few or many counts, or as a class when the clone is expanded.

j_call clone_size v_call cdr3_aa
TRBJ2-3 - TRBV5-1 CASSSRTSGRYSTDTQYF
TRBJ2-3 - TRBV18 CASSPLGDTQYF
TRBJ2-3 - TRBV2 CASSIQYGLVLADTQYF
TRBJ2-7 - TRBV30 CAWSLWSSYEQYF
TRBJ1-1 - TRBV7-3 CASSLNGPPRGTEAFF
TRBJ1-1 - TRBV2 CASTNNRNTEAFF
TRBJ1-5 - TRBV19 CASRDRSNQPQHF
TRBJ2-1 - TRBV7-4 CASLPSGIAGGPVCYNEQFF
TRBJ2-3 - TRBV9 CASSPLAGGGDTQYF
TRBJ2-1 - TRBV10-3 CAISEEGAGNNEQFF
TRBJ2-3 - TRBV29-1 CSVEDRQPNKGGTDTQYF
TRBJ2-3 once TRBV30 CAWSKNGDRLSTDTQYF
TRBJ2-2 - TRBV10-1 CASRLDRYTGELFF
TRBJ1-3 - TRBV12-3/TRBV12-4 CASSKGQGNTIYF
TRBJ1-4 - TRBV2 CATRTEYNEKLFF
TRBJ1-5 - TRBV5-6 CASSMGGAPGNQPQHF
TRBJ1-2 - TRBV5-1 CASSLFTGGAGGYTF
TRBJ2-6 - TRBV3-1/TRBV3-2 CASSQVWDRAGANVLTF
TRBJ2-1 - TRBV27 CASSLKAWAGGLNEQFF
TRBJ2-1 - TRBV11-2 CASSVYGGGAPNEQFF
TRBJ1-2 - TRBV6-5 CASGVKVGRGDGYTF
TRBJ1-4 - TRBV6-5 CATGRGTATNEKLFF
TRBJ1-1 - TRBV13 CASSQGQGNTEAFF
TRBJ2-2 - TRBV2 CASSGQVNTGELFF
TRBJ2-3 - TRBV24-1 CATSDYTGPTDTQYF
TRBJ1-2 - TRBV3-1/TRBV3-2 CASSQDAQINYGYTF
TRBJ1-2 - TRBV29-1 CSVWTGEGGYTF
TRBJ2-1 - TRBV18 CASSPLGPRGGFGNEQFF
TRBJ1-2 - TRBV24-1 CATSDLGPAGGYTF
TRBJ2-4 - TRBV5-6 CASNQIQANKNIQYF
TRBJ2-2 - TRBV18 CASSQDRGPAGELFF
TRBJ2-7 - TRBV6-4 CASSGTRRSSYEQYF
TRBJ1-5 - TRBV18 CASSGGVEPQHF
TRBJ1-5 - TRBV24-1 CATSDWGQPPQHF
TRBJ2-2 - TRBV5-1 CASSRTSGNTGELFF
TRBJ2-7 - TRBV24-1 CATSDGGLYKQYF
TRBJ2-1 - TRBV5-4 CASSLGGPSYNEQFF
TRBJ2-7 few TRBV5-1 CASSLEHLATNQYF
TRBJ2-1 - TRBV5-4 CASSAQGMHNEQFF
TRBJ1-6 - TRBV3-1/TRBV3-2 CASSHGQGGSPLHF
TRBJ2-2 once TRBV5-1 CASSFPSLAGVGGELFF
TRBJ2-5 - TRBV5-4 CASSRELVMRTETQYF
TRBJ1-4 - TRBV10-3 CAISGSTGGSEKLFF
TRBJ2-3 once TRBV19 CASSTQGLRTDTQYF
TRBJ2-5 once TRBV9 CASSLNGQGYQETQYF
TRBJ2-5 few TRBV3-1/TRBV3-2 CASSQEGGWETQYF
TRBJ1-5 - TRBV28 CASSLASQPQHF
TRBJ1-1 - TRBV5-5 CASSGIQGDTEAFF
TRBJ1-6 - TRBV28 CASIGPDSIYNSPLHF
TRBJ1-5 few TRBV6-2/TRBV6-3 CASSTGTGGLRSNQPQHF
TRBJ2-1 once TRBV28 CASSFARQDYNEQFF
TRBJ2-1 - TRBV3-1/TRBV3-2 CASSLGLQSIGQFF
TRBJ2-4 once TRBV12-3/TRBV12-4 CASSGQGGDIQYF
TRBJ2-7 - TRBV29-1 CSVVRASGGLEQYF
TRBJ1-5 - TRBV7-8 CASSSRRALSNQPQHF
TRBJ1-2 few TRBV7-2 CASSLRQDPLYGYTF
TRBJ2-2 few TRBV2 CASKDRGVLNTGELFF
TRBJ2-1 - TRBV11-2 CASSYLTGSSYNEQFF